Listed here are 28 T cell receptor beta chains from one sample, sequenced in a study of Ad26.COV2.S vaccination and SARS-CoV-2 variants. Treatment in this sample: some 20 received Ad26.COV2.S at low or high dose, single or two shots; 5 received placebo; per-sample allocation not given. After the first vaccine or placebo injection, samples were drawn on day 63. Sequencing used immunoSEQ multiplex PCR; TCRdb keeps in-frame clones, though not all of them. The table has about 400,000 clones, about 85% seen once. The specimen was peripheral blood, collected in a trial of Ad26.COV2.S vaccine versus placebo. The receptors derive from a person aged 18-65 years who received the Ad26.COV2.S COVID-19 vaccine or a placebo.

V gene TRBV27 combines with J gene TRBJ2-7; TRBD1 is a possible D gene (5 bases). CDR1 and CDR2 (germline): MNHEY, SMNVEV (reference sequence). V was shortened by 2 bases and J by 0 bases, with 8 bases between the two germline ends. The CDR3 has 14 residues. The CDR3 nucleotides read TGTGCCAGCAGTTTAGGGGCCCTCTCCTACGAGCAGTACTTC. Translated, it gives CASSLGALSYEQYF.

V usage is TRBV5-6 and J usage is TRBJ1-2; TRBD1 agrees at 7 bases. This CDR3 spans 15 amino acids. V was pared by 2 bases and J by 2 bases, with 6 bases of the junction left unmatched. CDR1 is SGHDT, CDR2 YYEEEE, per germline. CDR3 DNA: TGTGCCAGCAGCTTTGCACCGGGACAGAACTATGGCTACACCTTC. This encodes CASSFAPGQNYGYTF.

On this clone: In the same sample, other DNA sequences code for this CDR3. The chain recombines TRBV6-6 with TRBJ1-6, with D unresolved. The CDR3 is made up of 16 amino acids. The germline V gene encodes CDR1 MNHNY and CDR2 SVGAGI (reference sequence). The V end was cut by 0 bases, the J end by 2 bases, with 8 bases between. The CDR3 loop is CASSYSYPTYNSPLHF. As DNA, the CDR3 is TGTGCCAGCAGTTACTCGTATCCGACCTATAATTCACCCCTCCACTTT.

V usage is TRBV27 and J usage is TRBJ1-1, with D hard to call. This CDR3 contains 13 residues. Deletions cut 3 bases from V and 5 bases from J, with 10 bases between. Germline values: CDR1 MNHEY, CDR2 SMNVEV (reference sequence). The CDR3 DNA reads TGTGCCAGCAGTTTGACGTGGCGGACTGAAGCTTTCTTT. This codes for CASSLTWRTEAFF.

The table lists this clone with a few counts. The chain recombines TRBV28 with TRBJ1-5; weak D call: TRBD1 (6 bases). Trimming took off 6 bases at V and 2 bases at J, with 14 bases between the two ends. The CDR3 is 15 residues long. The germline V gene encodes CDR1 MDHEN and CDR2 SYDVKM. CDR3 sequence (DNA): TGTGCCAGCAGCAGAGGGGGGGAGGGCAATCAGCCCCAGCATTTT. This sequence encodes CASSRGGEGNQPQHF.

This clone was detected a few times. The rearrangement links TRBV7-9 to TRBJ1-1; 7 bases map to TRBD1. The germline V gene encodes CDR1 SEHNR and CDR2 FQNEAQ (reference sequence). V shed 5 bases and J 2 bases; nucleotides not matched to a gene: 5. The CDR3 runs to 14 residues. CDR3 region: CASSPHRGNTEAFF. The CDR3 DNA sequence: TGTGCCAGCAGCCCACACAGGGGCAACACTGAAGCTTTCTTT.

V is TRBV19 and J is TRBJ1-6; D call uncertain. V was clipped by 6 bases and J by 12 bases, with 12 bases between them. This CDR3 region has 12 residues. Germline V gene sequence: CDR1 LNHDA, CDR2 SQIVND (reference sequence). The CDR3 DNA is TGTGCCAGTAGCCCCGCACTGTTACCCCTCCACTTT. Protein product: CASSPALLPLHF.

The chain is built from TRBV2 and TRBJ1-1; maybe TRBD1 (6 bases). This CDR3 comprises 16 residues. Germline CDR1 is SNHLY and CDR2 is FYNNEI. The V end lost 6 bases, the J end lost 5 bases, and 22 bases lay between the germline ends. This CDR3 reads CASSGPLGAMWTEAFF. CDR3 coding DNA: TGTGCCAGCAGCGGGCCCCTGGGGGCCATGTGGACTGAAGCTTTCTTT.

The rearrangement links TRBV4-1 to TRBJ2-5; TRBD1 matches 9 bases. The CDR3 consists of 17 residues. The V gene's germline CDR1 is MGHRA and CDR2 YSYEKL. V was pared by 2 bases and J by 5 bases, with 12 bases of the junction left unmatched. The CDR3 here is CASSQQPEQGAGETQYF. The CDR3 coding sequence is TGCGCCAGCAGCCAACAACCCGAACAGGGGGCTGGTGAGACCCAGTACTTC.

This clone was counted between two and nine times. The genes are TRBV27 and TRBJ2-2; TRBD2 might be the D (5 bases). With 8 bases removed from V and 5 bases from J, the gap between germline ends came to 15 bases. CDR3 length equals 14 residues. Germline CDR1 reads MNHEY; CDR2 reads SMNVEV (reference sequence). CDR3 nucleotides: TGTGCCAGCGGTATAGGGAGCGGAACCGGGGAGCTGTTTTTT. It translates to CASGIGSGTGELFF.

The V call is TRBV5-5, the J call TRBJ2-4; D is unclear. The DNA end is a closer match to TRBJ2-5, so the J assignment may be wrong. This CDR3 spans 12 amino acids. CDR1 and CDR2 from the germline V gene are SGHKS and YYEKEE (reference sequence). As DNA, the CDR3 is TGTGCCAGCAGCTTCTCGCCCGGGACCCAGTACTTC. Translated, it gives CASSFSPGTQYF.

The chain combines TRBV4-1 with TRBJ2-3, with 8 nucleotides matching TRBD2. Germline CDR1 reads MGHRA; CDR2 reads YSYEKL. The CDR3 totals 14 residues. After removal of 5 bases from V and 5 bases from J, the junction contained 6 bases not matched to a gene. CDR3 DNA: TGCGCCAGCAGCTTAAGCGGGGGAGAAGATACGCAGTATTTT. Translating it yields CASSLSGGEDTQYF.

This chain uses TRBV3-1 (or the pseudogene TRBV3-2) with TRBJ2-1; TRBD2 matches 9 bases. V trimming: 0 bases; J trimming: 9 bases; junction bases outside the gene matches: 3. The CDR3 covers 14 residues. Germline assignment: CDR1 LGHDT and CDR2 YNNKEL (reference sequence). Here the CDR3 reads CASSQDASGAEQFF. The CDR3 bases are TGTGCCAGCAGCCAAGATGCTAGCGGGGCTGAGCAGTTCTTC.

V gene TRBV30 combines with J gene TRBJ1-5; D gene ambiguous. The CDR3 consists of 15 residues. The V end was cut by 1 base, the J end by 3 bases, with 13 bases between. The germline V gene has CDR1 GTSNPN and CDR2 SVGIG (reference sequence). The CDR3 protein is CAWSALGRNNQPQHF. Written as DNA, the CDR3 is TGTGCCTGGAGTGCCTTGGGCAGGAACAATCAGCCCCAGCATTTT.

The chain couples TRBV3-1 (or the pseudogene TRBV3-2) to TRBJ2-2; 9 nucleotides match TRBD1. The CDR3 has 16 amino acids. Looked up from germline, CDR1 is LGHDT and CDR2 is YNNKEL (reference sequence). The ends lost 4 bases at V and 5 bases at J; junction bases unmatched: 8. CDR3 loop: CASSRRQGGITGELFF. CDR3 nucleotides: TGTGCCAGCAGCCGCAGACAGGGGGGAATTACCGGGGAGCTGTTTTTT.

The genes are TRBV6-6 and TRBJ1-2; D perhaps matches TRBD1 (5 bases). This CDR3 is 16 amino acids long. The V gene's germline CDR1 is MNHNY and CDR2 SVGAGI (reference sequence). With 5 bases removed from V and 2 bases from J, the gap between germline ends came to 18 bases. As DNA, the CDR3 is TGTGCCAGCAGTCCGGGACCGCTGATACTGAACTATGGCTACACCTTC. This codes for CASSPGPLILNYGYTF.

Note on this clone: The sample contains more than one DNA sequence encoding this CDR3. This chain uses TRBV5-1 with TRBJ1-4; D gene uncertain. This CDR3 has 13 amino acids. The V gene's germline CDR1 is SGHRS and CDR2 YFSETQ. Trimming cost V 0 bases and J 2 bases, with 2 bases left between them. CDR3 coding DNA: TGCGCCAGCAGCTTGGGGACTAATGAAAAACTGTTTTTT. Translated: CASSLGTNEKLFF.

The V and J genes are TRBV11-1 and TRBJ1-2; D might be TRBD1 (6 bases). The germline V gene encodes CDR1 SGHAT and CDR2 FQDESV (reference sequence). V lost 8 bases and J 8 bases, leaving 12 bases between the germline ends. The CDR3 is 11 amino acids. The CDR3 sequence: CASQGREGYTF. DNA of the CDR3: TGTGCCAGCCAGGGGCGCGAGGGCTACACCTTC. Together with reference TRBV11-1 and TRBJ1-2, the CDR3 gives the full variable domain: EAEVAQSPRYKITEKSQAVAFWCDPISGHATLYWYRQILGQGPELLVQFQDESVVDDSQLPKDRFSAERLKGVDSTLKIQPAELGDSAMYLCASQGREGYTFGSGTRLTVV.

The rearrangement links TRBV21-1 to TRBJ1-2. TRBV21-1 is a documented pseudogene. The CDR3 has 11 residues. The CDR3 reads CASILPYGYTF. The DNA of the CDR3 is TGTGCCAGCATCTTGCCATATGGCTACACCTTC.

This rearrangement joins TRBV5-4 to TRBJ2-3, with 8 bases aligning to TRBD1. The CDR3 runs 13 residues. J gave up 5 bases and V 5 bases, and 4 bases lay outside the gene matches. Germline CDR1 and CDR2: SGHNT and YYREEE (reference sequence). The CDR3 loop reads CASRTGGGDTQYF. As DNA, the CDR3 is TGTGCCAGCAGAACAGGGGGAGGAGATACGCAGTATTTT.

This clone occurred once. The rearrangement uses TRBV6-2 or TRBV6-3 and TRBJ2-4, with 8 positions matching TRBD1. CDR1 and CDR2 (germline): MNHEY, SVGEGT. The CDR3 loop spans 17 amino acids. V lost 5 bases and J lost 1; bases outside the gene matches: 10. The CDR3 DNA follows: TGTGCCAGCAGTCACCGCAGGGGGCGCGGTGCCAAAAACATTCAGTACTTC. Its protein product is CASSHRRGRGAKNIQYF.

This sequence joins TRBV6-5 and TRBJ1-5, with 8 bases that match TRBD1. The V segment lost 6 bases and the J segment 3 bases; nucleotides outside the gene matches: 4. Germline V gene lookup returns CDR1 MNHEY and CDR2 SVGAGI. The CDR3 runs 14 residues. CDR3 amino acids: CASRRTGNNQPQHF. CDR3 coding DNA: TGTGCCAGCAGAAGGACAGGGAACAATCAGCCCCAGCATTTT.

V and J are TRBV5-1 and TRBJ1-1; 7 nucleotides match TRBD1. The CDR3 covers 13 residues. Germline V gives CDR1 SGHRS, CDR2 YFSETQ. V was clipped by 4 bases and J by 4 bases; unmatched bases: 4. The CDR3 bases are TGCGCCAGCAGCCCCGGGACAGCCACTGAAGCTTTCTTT. Its translation is CASSPGTATEAFF.

The chain uses TRBV7-9 and TRBJ2-2; no clear D. Per germline, CDR1 SEHNR and CDR2 FQNEAQ (reference sequence). The CDR3 sequence is 14 residues long. The V end was cut by 2 bases, the J end by 6 bases, with 10 bases between. The CDR3 loop is CASSLLEMSGELFF. DNA for the CDR3: TGTGCCAGCAGCTTATTAGAAATGTCCGGGGAGCTGTTTTTT.

J is TRBJ2-2 and V is TRBV11-3, with D tentatively TRBD2 (5 bases). Deletions cut 6 bases from V and 5 bases from J, with 13 bases between. The CDR3 sequence is 14 residues long. The V gene's germline CDR1 is SGHNT and CDR2 YENEEA. CDR3 nucleotides: TGTGCCAGCAGTTATATAGGCGGGACCGGGGAGCTGTTTTTT. This sequence encodes CASSYIGGTGELFF.

This clone was recorded once. The chain couples TRBV9 to TRBJ2-1; D uncertain. Germline V gives CDR1 SGDLS, CDR2 YYNGEE. The CDR3 is made up of 13 amino acids. Trimming cost V 3 bases and J 6 bases, with 10 bases left between them. The CDR3 region is CASSEVYSNEQFF. The CDR3 DNA reads TGTGCCAGCAGCGAGGTATATTCCAATGAGCAGTTCTTC. Full variable domain (remainder filled in from reference TRBV9 and TRBJ2-1): DSGVTQTPKHLITATGQRVTLRCSPRSGDLSVYWYQQSLDQGLQFLIQYYNGEERAKGNILERFSAQQFPDLHSELNLSSLELGDSALYFCASSEVYSNEQFFGPGTRLTVL.

This rearrangement joins TRBV7-6 to TRBJ1-1, with 8 bases fitting TRBD1. The CDR3 loop spans 15 amino acids. V gave up 2 bases and J gave up 5 bases; unmatched junction bases: 7. In germline, CDR1 is SGHVS, CDR2 FNYEAQ. CDR3 protein: CASSLISQGATEAFF. Written as DNA, the CDR3 is TGTGCCAGCAGCTTAATATCCCAGGGGGCAACTGAAGCTTTCTTT.

This clone was seen once. This chain links TRBV3-1 (or the pseudogene TRBV3-2) with TRBJ1-4, with a possible D match to TRBD1 (6 bases). The CDR3 is 17 residues long. The V end was cut by 0 bases, the J end by 0 bases, with 11 bases between. Germline V gene lookup returns CDR1 LGHDT and CDR2 YNNKEL (reference sequence). The CDR3 sequence: CASSQDSTGPTNEKLFF. CDR3 DNA: TGTGCCAGCAGCCAAGACTCGACAGGCCCAACTAATGAAAAACTGTTTTTT.